The 9 T cell receptor beta chains presented below share a single source sample, sequenced in a study of OX40 agonist ivuxolimab in advanced cancers. Generated by immunoSEQ multiplex PCR, the TCRdb table keeps only in-frame clones and is missing some. The repertoire holds tens of thousands of clones, with 75% to 90% as singletons. This specimen consisted of CD4+ or CD8+ T cells sorted from blood, obtained in a trial of the OX40 agonist ivuxolimab. These receptors all come from an adult with an advanced solid tumor such as melanoma, head and neck, liver or kidney cancer.

V gene TRBV7-9 combines with J gene TRBJ2-7; D is possibly TRBD1 or TRBD2 (6 bases each). Looked up from germline, CDR1 is SEHNR and CDR2 is FQNEAQ (reference sequence). The CDR3 has 13 residues. Trimming cost V 5 bases and J 2 bases, with 10 bases left between them. The CDR3 DNA is TGTGCCAGCAGCCTCCGGGGGCCCTACGAGCAGTACTTC. Amino acid sequence: CASSLRGPYEQYF. Complete variable domain (other parts from reference TRBV7-9 and TRBJ2-7): DTGVSQNPRHKITKRGQNVTFRCDPISEHNRLYWYRQTLGQGPEFLTYFQNEAQLEKSRLLSDRFSAERPKGSFSTLEIQRTEQGDSAMYLCASSLRGPYEQYFGPGTRLTVT.

V usage is TRBV6-5 and J usage is TRBJ2-7; TRBD2 aligns across 7 bases. The CDR3 runs 14 residues. Trimming removed 6 bases from V and 3 bases from J; junction bases left unmatched: 8. Germline V gene sequence: CDR1 MNHEY, CDR2 SVGAGI. The CDR3 loop is CASSPPGGSYEQYF. Here the CDR3 DNA reads TGTGCCAGCAGCCCCCCCGGCGGGAGCTACGAGCAGTACTTC.

The chain has TRBV21-1 and TRBJ1-5; the DNA was not used to check the table's D call, TRBD1. TRBV21-1 is a pseudogene. This CDR3 is built from 15 residues. CDR3 in DNA: TGTGCCAGCAGCCCTTCCGACACAGACAATCAGCCCCAGCATTTT. Translated, it gives CASSPSDTDNQPQHF.

This clone occurred once. The chain employs TRBV11-2 and TRBJ2-2; D unresolved. The CDR3 consists of 13 residues. Germline V lookup: CDR1 SGHAT, CDR2 FQNNGV. V lost 5 bases to trimming and J lost 0 bases, with 4 bases between them. The CDR3 DNA is TGTGCCAGCAGCCGTACGAACACCGGGGAGCTGTTTTTT. Its translation: CASSRTNTGELFF.

The V call is TRBV6-1, the J call TRBJ1-2; D ambiguous. Trimming removed 1 base from V and 4 bases from J, with 4 bases in between. The CDR3 is 12 amino acids. Germline V gene data show CDR1 as MNHNS and CDR2 as SASEGT. CDR3 coding DNA: TGTGCCAGCAGTGAAGGGGCCTATGGCTACACCTTC. It specifies CASSEGAYGYTF.

The chain couples TRBV2 to TRBJ2-5; possibly TRBD2 for D (5 bases). CDR3 length equals 15 residues. With 2 bases removed from V and 5 bases from J, the gap between germline ends came to 15 bases. Germline values: CDR1 SNHLY, CDR2 FYNNEI. CDR3 sequence: CASSESRTSRETQYF. For the CDR3, the DNA is TGTGCCAGCAGTGAAAGTAGAACTAGTCGGGAGACCCAGTACTTC.

This clone has only one observation. The gene calls are TRBV18 and TRBJ1-2; unclear D gene. Per germline, CDR1 KGHSH and CDR2 LQKENI. The CDR3 consists of 16 residues. V was cut by 2 bases and J by 1 base, with 14 bases left in between. CDR3 loop: CASSPFDLQSNYGYTF. In DNA form, the CDR3 reads TGTGCCAGCTCACCATTCGATCTGCAAAGTAACTATGGCTACACCTTC.

The rearrangement uses TRBV28 and TRBJ2-1; D perhaps matches TRBD2 (5 bases). Germline loops: CDR1 MDHEN, CDR2 SYDVKM. CDR3 length: 11 residues. DNA of the CDR3: TGTGGCACCGGGACCTACAATGAGCAGTTCTTC. The encoded protein is CGTGTYNEQFF.

A single count supports this clone. The V and J genes are TRBV5-4 and TRBJ2-7, with D possibly being TRBD1 or TRBD2 (6 bases each). V was cut by 3 bases and J by 0 bases, with 19 bases left in between. The CDR3 runs 17 residues. Germline lookup yields CDR1 SGHNT and CDR2 YYREEE (reference sequence). In nucleotides, the CDR3 is TGTGCCAGCAGCTGGAAAGGTCGGGGGCTTGGCTCCTACGAGCAGTACTTC. Protein sequence: CASSWKGRGLGSYEQYF.